The TCR beta chain under discussion was sequenced for a study of T cell responses to AZD1222 COVID-19 vaccine. Germline values: CDR1 MNHEY, CDR2 SVGEGT. The V gene lost 0 bases and the J gene lost 1 base, with 18 bases spanning the gap. The CDR3 is 19 amino acids. This clone has only a few counts. Repertoires were generated with immunoSEQ multiplex PCR, while TCRdb's copy carries only in-frame clones and drops some. The sample holds 150,000 to 200,000 clones, roughly 90% seen once. This TCR was recovered from an adult in good health. V is TRBV6-2 or TRBV6-3 and J is TRBJ2-2; either TRBD1 or TRBD2 may fit D (5 bases each). Sequencing was performed on peripheral blood, taken on day 0 of AZD1222 vaccination. CDR3 amino acids: CASSYSLVRGNLNTGELFF. The CDR3 DNA is TGTGCCAGCAGTTACTCGTTAGTCCGGGGCAATCTGAACACCGGGGAGCTGTTTTTT.